This TCR beta chain was captured in a study of cytomegalovirus exposure and HLA in healthy donors. About this clone: The same CDR3 can be traced to other DNA sequences in this sample.

13 Jbeta primers and 60 Vbeta primers were used for the PCR. Clones were sequenced by immunoSEQ multiplex PCR, and TCRdb holds only the in-frame ones, with some missing. This sample yields 150,000 to 200,000 clones, of which roughly 85% are seen a single time; 0.75% to 0.95% belongs to the top ten. The CDR3 contains 15 residues. The V gene's germline CDR1 is SGHRS and CDR2 YFSETQ. Trimming cost V 0 bases and J 2 bases, with 8 bases left between them. The sample comprised PBMCs. The rearrangement joins TRBV5-1 to TRBJ1-4; D gene ambiguous. The receptor was derived from a woman aged 30 to 39 in good health and CMV-seronegative. The CDR3 nucleotides read TGCGCCAGCAGCTTGGCGGGATTGACTAATGAAAAACTGTTTTTT. It is translated as CASSLAGLTNEKLFF.